These 32 T cell receptor beta chains came from one sample sequenced in a study of response to subunit inactivated influenza vaccine (dated by TCRdb to the late 2010s). The library was built by means of RT-PCR. The listed sequencing device is Illumina HiSeq 2500. Through fastp at Q25 and MiXCR, TCRdb rebuilt clones from the public reads, retaining in-frame beta chains. Entries are consolidated by CDR3 protein sequence, retaining the most common genes and DNA. This sample is represented by 600,000 to 850,000 distinct CDR3 sequences; approximately 15% of them were singletons. 6% to 9.5% of the sample comes from the top ten. Sample: PBMCs from blood, taken approximately 15 days before vaccination. Source of these receptors: a man aged 50 to 59 who received an inactivated influenza vaccine. Donor details come from another sample of the same person, matched by shared clones.

The J gene is TRBJ2-7, the V gene TRBV28; 7 nucleotides line up with TRBD2. Germline V lookup: CDR1 MDHEN, CDR2 SYDVKM. CDR3 length equals 14 residues. Trimming removed 7 bases from V and 2 bases from J; junction bases left unmatched: 8. In nucleotides, the CDR3 is TGTGCCAGCATTCGGGATGGGGGGGCCTACGAGCAGTACTTC. Protein product: CASIRDGGAYEQYF.

This clonotype was observed a few times. V and J are TRBV20-1 and TRBJ2-3, with TRBD2 identical over 13 bases. Germline V lookup: CDR1 DFQATT, CDR2 SNEGSKA (reference sequence). Trimming at V came to 1 base and at J to 2 bases, leaving 9 bases not matched to a gene. The CDR3 is made up of 18 amino acids. This CDR3 reads CSARAPGLAGQATDTQYF. The CDR3 DNA reads TGCAGTGCTAGAGCCCCGGGACTAGCGGGACAAGCCACAGATACGCAGTATTTT.

This clonotype has at least ten counts. The V gene is TRBV4-3, the J gene TRBJ2-3, with D unclear. Per the germline V gene, CDR1 is LGHNA and CDR2 is YSLEER. V lost 0 bases, J lost 0 bases, and 7 bases lay in between. This CDR3 has 15 residues. The CDR3 DNA follows: TGCGCCAGCAGCCAAGATATGCTCAGCACAGATACGCAGTATTTT. This codes for CASSQDMLSTDTQYF.

This clonotype was seen more than once but under ten times. The chain recombines TRBV20-1 with TRBJ1-3; TRBD1 aligns across 7 bases. CDR1 and CDR2 from the germline V gene are DFQATT and SNEGSKA (reference sequence). After removal of 3 bases from V and 5 bases from J, the junction contained 4 bases not matched to a gene. The CDR3 has 13 amino acids. The CDR3 loop reads CSASEGARNTIYF. Here the CDR3 DNA reads TGCAGTGCTAGTGAGGGGGCGAGAAACACCATATATTTT.

This clonotype occurred a few times. The genes are TRBV11-2 and TRBJ2-3, with 9 bases aligning to TRBD2. Per germline, CDR1 SGHAT and CDR2 FQNNGV. V shed 4 bases and J 1 base; nucleotides not matched to a gene: 6. The CDR3 is made up of 16 amino acids. In DNA form, the CDR3 reads TGTGCCAGCAGCTCTATCGCGGGGGGGCGCACAGATACGCAGTATTTT. It yields the protein CASSSIAGGRTDTQYF.

CDR3 protein: CSARGRDNTDTQYF. CDR3 in DNA: TGCAGTGCCCGAGGGCGGGACAACACAGATACGCAGTATTTT. The V gene is TRBV20-1, the J gene TRBJ2-3; D is possibly TRBD1 or TRBD2 (6 bases each). V gave up 6 bases and J gave up 2 bases, with 15 bases separating them. Germline V CDR1 and CDR2: DFQATT, SNEGSKA (reference sequence). The CDR3 sequence is 14 residues long.

This clonotype was picked up a small number of times. The chain couples TRBV28 to TRBJ2-3, with 8 nucleotides matching TRBD1. The CDR3 contains 16 residues. Germline V gives CDR1 MDHEN, CDR2 SYDVKM. V lost 5 bases to trimming and J lost 6 bases; unmatched junction nucleotides: 13. The CDR3 DNA follows: TGTGCCAGCAGTGCCGGTTGGGACAGGCTCGATGATACGCAGTATTTT. Translated, it gives CASSAGWDRLDDTQYF.

The chain has TRBV10-3 and TRBJ2-3; TRBD2 might be the D (6 bases). The CDR3 runs 14 residues. The V end lost 6 bases, the J end lost 4 bases, and 14 bases lay between the germline ends. Germline values: CDR1 ENHRY, CDR2 SYGVKD. CDR3 sequence (DNA): TGTGCCATCAGCCGTGGCGGGATCGCAGATACGCAGTATTTT. Amino acids: CAISRGGIADTQYF.

The chain has TRBV9 and TRBJ2-3, with 14 bases fitting TRBD2. The CDR3 length is 15 residues. Per germline, CDR1 SGDLS and CDR2 YYNGEE. The V and J ends lost 6 bases and 6 bases, in that order; junction bases with no gene match: 6. The CDR3: CASKATSGGGDTQYF. The CDR3 DNA is TGTGCCAGCAAAGCGACTAGCGGGGGGGGTGATACGCAGTATTTT.

This clonotype was detected a few times. The chain recombines TRBV7-2 with TRBJ1-1, with D uncertain. The CDR3 is 14 residues long. Deletions cut 5 bases from V and 2 bases from J, with 12 bases between. From germline, CDR1 is SGHTA and CDR2 FQGNSA. The CDR3 DNA is TGTGCCAGCAGCCCCCCGACGGAAAACACTGAAGCTTTCTTT. Encoded protein: CASSPPTENTEAFF.

This clonotype was counted between two and nine times. The rearrangement joins TRBV4-1 to TRBJ2-4; weak D call: TRBD2 (6 bases). Germline loops: CDR1 MGHRA, CDR2 YSYEKL. The germline V and J ends were trimmed by 4 bases and 0 bases, with 16 bases remaining between them. The CDR3 sequence is 17 residues long. CDR3 protein: CASSLVPPGLAKNIQYF. The CDR3 DNA follows: TGCGCCAGCAGCCTGGTCCCACCGGGACTAGCCAAAAACATTCAGTACTTC.

This clonotype was picked up a small number of times. The chain joins TRBV4-1 to TRBJ1-5; no clear D. In germline, CDR1 is MGHRA, CDR2 YSYEKL. V dropped 0 bases and J dropped 1 base, with 13 bases sitting between them. The CDR3 has 17 residues. For the CDR3, the DNA is TGCGCCAGCAGCCAAGATGAGCAAGGCTGGAGCAATCAGCCCCAGCATTTT. Its translation: CASSQDEQGWSNQPQHF.

The CDR3 coding sequence is TGCGCCAGCAGCATGCTAGCGACTAAGTACGAGCAGTACTTC. Translation: CASSMLATKYEQYF. The chain uses TRBV5-1 and TRBJ2-7, with D tentatively TRBD2 (6 bases). Trimming left V 4 bases short and J 4 bases short, with 15 bases between. This CDR3 has 14 residues. Germline CDR1 and CDR2: SGHRS and YFSETQ.

This clonotype was seen ten or more times. The chain carries TRBV4-2 and TRBJ2-7, with 13 bases matching TRBD2. Looked up from germline, CDR1 is LGHNA and CDR2 is YNFKEQ. V shed 3 bases, J shed 7 bases, and the junction held 0 bases outside the gene matches. This CDR3 has 13 amino acids. This chain's CDR3 is CASSQGLAGEQYF. The CDR3 DNA reads as TGTGCCAGCAGCCAGGGACTAGCGGGAGAGCAGTACTTC.

CDR3 coding DNA: TGCAGTGCAGCCCCCGGGACTAGCGGGAGTCGCACAGATACGCAGTATTTT. Its translation is CSAAPGTSGSRTDTQYF. The chain carries TRBV20-1 and TRBJ2-3, with 14 bases matching TRBD2. The V segment lost 6 bases and the J segment 1 base; nucleotides outside the gene matches: 9. The CDR3 is made up of 17 amino acids. CDR1 and CDR2 from the germline V gene are DFQATT and SNEGSKA (reference sequence).

This clonotype was seen a few times. J is TRBJ2-1 and V is TRBV9; tentatively, D is TRBD1 (5 bases). The V end lost 0 bases, the J end lost 3 bases, and 10 bases lay between the germline ends. The CDR3 runs 15 residues. Germline lookup yields CDR1 SGDLS and CDR2 YYNGEE. CDR3 residues: CASSVGQQNYNEQFF. The CDR3 nucleotides read TGTGCCAGCAGCGTAGGACAGCAAAACTACAATGAGCAGTTCTTC.

The sample holds a few counts of this clonotype. The chain couples TRBV7-9 to TRBJ2-1; TRBD2 agrees at 10 bases. After removal of 3 bases from V and 8 bases from J, the junction contained 1 base not matched to a gene. The CDR3 spans 13 residues. The germline V gene has CDR1 SEHNR and CDR2 FQNEAQ (reference sequence). In DNA form, the CDR3 reads TGTGCCAGCAGCTTCGGGACTAGCGATGAGCAGTTCTTC. This codes for CASSFGTSDEQFF.

This chain's CDR3 is CASTPEPAAYGYTF. In DNA form, the CDR3 reads TGTGCCAGCACTCCGGAACCGGCCGCTTATGGCTACACCTTC. The chain uses TRBV12-3 or TRBV12-4 and TRBJ1-2; D is undetermined. This CDR3 is 14 amino acids long. V lost 7 bases, J lost 5 bases, and 17 bases lay in between.

The chain is built from TRBV27 and TRBJ2-7; D is unresolved. V dropped 8 bases and J dropped 4 bases, with 15 bases sitting between them. Germline lookup yields CDR1 MNHEY and CDR2 SMNVEV (reference sequence). The CDR3 sequence is 13 residues long. The CDR3 spells CASSTFYGYEQYF. The CDR3 nucleotides are TGTGCCAGCTCGACCTTTTATGGGTACGAGCAGTACTTC.

This clonotype has more than one count but fewer than ten. The rearrangement joins TRBV20-1 to TRBJ1-2, with 7 bases identical to TRBD1. The germline CDR1 and CDR2 sequences are DFQATT and SNEGSKA (reference sequence). Trimming at V came to 3 bases and at J to 0 bases, leaving 4 bases not matched to a gene. The CDR3 extends over 14 amino acids. The CDR3 spells CSARLGQTNYGYTF. The CDR3 region has the DNA TGCAGTGCTAGGTTGGGACAGACTAACTATGGCTACACCTTC.

This clonotype was seen only a few times. This chain links TRBV20-1 with TRBJ2-5; 8 positions match TRBD1. CDR1 DFQATT and CDR2 SNEGSKA come from the germline V gene (reference sequence). V was pared by 0 bases and J by 5 bases, with 5 bases of the junction left unmatched. The CDR3 totals 14 residues. The CDR3 is CSARDWQGAETQYF. In DNA, the CDR3 is TGCAGTGCTAGAGATTGGCAGGGGGCCGAGACCCAGTACTTC.

V is TRBV5-1 and J is TRBJ2-3, with D uncertain. V was clipped by 4 bases and J by 1 base, with 7 bases between them. The germline gives CDR1 SGHRS, CDR2 YFSETQ. This CDR3 has 13 amino acids. The CDR3 DNA follows: TGCGCCAGCAGCCCGGATGGCACAGATACGCAGTATTTT. The encoded protein is CASSPDGTDTQYF.

Many counts were recorded for this clonotype. The chain's CDR3 is CASSYRGGETQYF. CDR3 sequence (DNA): TGTGCCAGCAGCTACAGGGGTGGGGAGACCCAGTACTTC. This chain connects TRBV28 to TRBJ2-5; 7 nucleotides align to TRBD1. Trimming cost V 6 bases and J 5 bases; bases outside gene matches: 6. Per germline, CDR1 MDHEN and CDR2 SYDVKM. This CDR3 comprises 13 residues. The full variable domain, in which reference TRBV28 and TRBJ2-5 provide the parts outside the CDR3, is DVKVTQSSRYLVKRTGEKVFLECVQDMDHENMFWYRQDPGLGLRLIYFSYDVKMKEKGDIPEGYSVSREKKERFSLILESASTNQTSMYLCASSYRGGETQYFGPGTRLLVL.

The chain's CDR3 is CASKGDLYEQYF. The CDR3 bases are TGTGCCAGCAAAGGGGACCTCTACGAGCAGTACTTC. The gene calls are TRBV12-3 or TRBV12-4 and TRBJ2-7; either TRBD1 or TRBD2 may supply D (5 bases each). CDR3 length equals 12 residues. The V end was cut by 7 bases, the J end by 3 bases, with 10 bases between.

The rearrangement joins TRBV14 to TRBJ1-1, with D perhaps matching TRBD1 (5 bases). Germline CDR1 and CDR2: SGHDN and FVKESK. The V gene lost 2 bases and the J gene lost 11 bases, with 15 bases spanning the gap. The CDR3 totals 13 residues. The CDR3: CASSQKRGYWAFF. In nucleotides, the CDR3 is TGTGCCAGCAGCCAAAAAAGGGGCTATTGGGCTTTCTTT.

This clonotype showed up just a few times. The chain couples TRBV5-1 to TRBJ2-3; 7 bases align to TRBD1. Losses at the gene ends were 4 bases for V and 5 bases for J; bases not matched to a gene: 10. Germline V gives CDR1 SGHRS, CDR2 YFSETQ. The CDR3 length is 15 residues. For the CDR3, the DNA is TGCGCCAGCAGCGCTTGGACAGGCGAGCTAGATACGCAGTATTTT. Its protein is CASSAWTGELDTQYF.

J is TRBJ2-2 and V is TRBV10-3; weak D call: TRBD1 (6 bases). The germline V gene has CDR1 ENHRY and CDR2 SYGVKD. The germline V and J ends were trimmed by 4 bases and 3 bases, with 15 bases remaining between them. The length of the CDR3 is 16 residues. CDR3 residues: CAISALTGLDTGELFF. For the CDR3, the DNA is TGTGCCATCAGTGCATTAACAGGGTTGGACACCGGGGAGCTGTTTTTT.

V is TRBV20-1 and J is TRBJ2-2; no firm D call. The CDR3 has 17 residues. CDR1 and CDR2 (germline): DFQATT, SNEGSKA (reference sequence). The CDR3, as DNA: TGCTGCGCTAGACCTCGTTTTAGGAAATCGAACACCGGGGAGCTGTTTTTT. Its protein is CCARPRFRKSNTGELFF.

This clonotype was counted between two and nine times. The chain recombines TRBV12-3 or TRBV12-4 with TRBJ2-1; D gene uncertain. V was pared by 3 bases and J by 0 bases, with 12 bases between. The CDR3 has 16 residues. The DNA for the CDR3 is TGTGCCAGCAGTTTTGGGGTTTTAAGCTCCTACAATGAGCAGTTCTTC. Residues: CASSFGVLSSYNEQFF.

The V call is TRBV20-1, the J call TRBJ2-5; no clear D gene. Trimming cost V 0 bases and J 4 bases, with 9 bases left between them. The germline CDR1 and CDR2 sequences are DFQATT and SNEGSKA (reference sequence). CDR3 size: 13 residues. CDR3 sequence reads: CSARDYFGETQYF. The DNA for the CDR3 is TGCAGTGCTAGAGATTATTTCGGAGAGACCCAGTACTTC.

The gene calls are TRBV7-2 and TRBJ1-5, with D unresolved. The CDR3 is 15 residues long. With 2 bases removed from V and 2 bases from J, the gap between germline ends came to 10 bases. The germline gives CDR1 SGHTA, CDR2 FQGNSA. CDR3 sequence: CASSLHFRGNQPQHF. CDR3 in DNA: TGTGCCAGCAGCTTACACTTCCGGGGCAATCAGCCCCAGCATTTT.

The sample holds many counts of this clonotype. This chain connects TRBV25-1 to TRBJ2-2; D unresolved. The germline V gene has CDR1 MGHDK and CDR2 SYGVNS. Trimming took off 3 bases at V and 3 bases at J, with 2 bases between the two ends. The CDR3 totals 12 residues. In nucleotides, the CDR3 is TGTGCCAGCAGTGAGTACACCGGGGAGCTGTTTTTT. It encodes CASSEYTGELFF.